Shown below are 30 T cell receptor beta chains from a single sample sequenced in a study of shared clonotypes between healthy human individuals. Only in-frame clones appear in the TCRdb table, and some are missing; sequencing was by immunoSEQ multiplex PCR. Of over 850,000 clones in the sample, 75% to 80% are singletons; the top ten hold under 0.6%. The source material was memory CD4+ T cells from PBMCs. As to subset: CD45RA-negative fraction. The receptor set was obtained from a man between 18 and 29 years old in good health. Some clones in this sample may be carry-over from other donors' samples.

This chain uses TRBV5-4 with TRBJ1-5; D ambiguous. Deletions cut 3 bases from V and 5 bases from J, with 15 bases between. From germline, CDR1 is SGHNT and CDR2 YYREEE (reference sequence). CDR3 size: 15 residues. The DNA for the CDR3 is TGTGCCAGCAGCTCGGACCCTTCTCCTGATCAGCCCCAGCATTTT. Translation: CASSSDPSPDQPQHF.

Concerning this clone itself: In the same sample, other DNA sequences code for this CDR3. In DNA form, the CDR3 reads TGTGCCAGCAGCGTACTAGCGGGAGTTACAGATACGCAGTATTTT. It encodes CASSVLAGVTDTQYF. The gene calls are TRBV9 and TRBJ2-3, with 10 bases identical to TRBD2. Germline V gives CDR1 SGDLS, CDR2 YYNGEE. This CDR3 has 15 amino acids. V was clipped by 1 base and J by 3 bases; unmatched bases: 2.

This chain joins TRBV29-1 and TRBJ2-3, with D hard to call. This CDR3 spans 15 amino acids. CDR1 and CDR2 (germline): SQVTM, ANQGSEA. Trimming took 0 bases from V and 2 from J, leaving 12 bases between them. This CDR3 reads CSVEDLAGTTDTQYF. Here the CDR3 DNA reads TGCAGCGTTGAAGATCTTGCAGGTACCACAGATACGCAGTATTTT.

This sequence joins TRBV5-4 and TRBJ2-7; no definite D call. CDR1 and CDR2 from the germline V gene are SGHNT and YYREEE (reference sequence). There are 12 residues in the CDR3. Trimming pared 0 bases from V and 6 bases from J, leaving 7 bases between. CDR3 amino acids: CASSLDSGEQYF. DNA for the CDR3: TGTGCCAGCAGCTTGGATTCGGGCGAGCAGTACTTC.

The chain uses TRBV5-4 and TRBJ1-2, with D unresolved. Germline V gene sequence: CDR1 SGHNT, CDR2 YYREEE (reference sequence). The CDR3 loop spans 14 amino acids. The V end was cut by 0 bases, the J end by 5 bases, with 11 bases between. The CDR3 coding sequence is TGTGCCAGCAGCTTGGGAGGAGTAGGGTATGGCTACACCTTC. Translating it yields CASSLGGVGYGYTF.

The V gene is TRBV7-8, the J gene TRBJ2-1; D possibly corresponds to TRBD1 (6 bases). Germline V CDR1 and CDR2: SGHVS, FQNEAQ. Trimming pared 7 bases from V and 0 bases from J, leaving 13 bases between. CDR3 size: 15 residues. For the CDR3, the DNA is TGTGCCAGCATGCTTCAGGGGAGCTCCTACAATGAGCAGTTCTTC. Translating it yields CASMLQGSSYNEQFF.

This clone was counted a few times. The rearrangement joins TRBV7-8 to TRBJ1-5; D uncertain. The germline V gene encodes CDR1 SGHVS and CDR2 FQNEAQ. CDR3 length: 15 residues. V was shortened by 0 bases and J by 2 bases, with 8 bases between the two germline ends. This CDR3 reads CASSLAKGGNQPQHF. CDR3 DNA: TGTGCCAGCAGCTTAGCGAAGGGAGGCAATCAGCCCCAGCATTTT.

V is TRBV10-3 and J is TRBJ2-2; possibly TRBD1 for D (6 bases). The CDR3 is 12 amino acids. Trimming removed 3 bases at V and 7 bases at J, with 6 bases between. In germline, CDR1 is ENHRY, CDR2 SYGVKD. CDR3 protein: CAISEGGGELFF. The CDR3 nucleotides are TGTGCCATCAGTGAAGGGGGCGGGGAGCTGTTTTTT.

This CDR3 reads CASSRDTNYGYTF. In DNA form, the CDR3 reads TGTGCCAGCAGCCGGGACACTAACTATGGCTACACCTTC. This chain links TRBV9 with TRBJ1-2; TRBD1 might be the D (6 bases). CDR3 length: 13 residues. V lost 4 bases to trimming and J lost 0 bases, with 7 bases between them. Looked up from germline, CDR1 is SGDLS and CDR2 is YYNGEE.

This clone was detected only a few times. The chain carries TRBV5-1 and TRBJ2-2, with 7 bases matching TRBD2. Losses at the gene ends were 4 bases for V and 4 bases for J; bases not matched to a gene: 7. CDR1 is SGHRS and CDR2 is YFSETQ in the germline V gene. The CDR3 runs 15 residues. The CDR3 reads CASSAREVGTGELFF. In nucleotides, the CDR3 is TGCGCCAGCAGCGCCCGGGAGGTGGGCACCGGGGAGCTGTTTTTT.

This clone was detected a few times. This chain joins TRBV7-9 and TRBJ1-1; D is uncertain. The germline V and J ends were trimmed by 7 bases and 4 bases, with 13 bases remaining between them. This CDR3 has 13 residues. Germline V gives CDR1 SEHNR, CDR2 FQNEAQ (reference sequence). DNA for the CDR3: TGTGCCAGCACCCGCGTAGGAGTCACTGAAGCTTTCTTT. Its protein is CASTRVGVTEAFF. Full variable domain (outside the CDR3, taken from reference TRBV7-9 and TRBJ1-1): DTGVSQNPRHKITKRGQNVTFRCDPISEHNRLYWYRQTLGQGPEFLTYFQNEAQLEKSRLLSDRFSAERPKGSFSTLEIQRTEQGDSAMYLCASTRVGVTEAFFGQGTRLTVV.

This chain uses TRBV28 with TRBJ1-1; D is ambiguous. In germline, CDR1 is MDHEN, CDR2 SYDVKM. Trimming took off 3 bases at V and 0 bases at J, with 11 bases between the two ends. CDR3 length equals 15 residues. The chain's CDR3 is CASSFVGRLNTEAFF. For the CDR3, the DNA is TGTGCCAGCAGTTTCGTAGGCAGGCTGAACACTGAAGCTTTCTTT.

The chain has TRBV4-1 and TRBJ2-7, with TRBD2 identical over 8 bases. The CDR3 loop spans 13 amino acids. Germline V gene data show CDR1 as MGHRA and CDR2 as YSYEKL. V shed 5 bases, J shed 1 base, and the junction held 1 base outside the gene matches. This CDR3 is CASSGTRSYEQYF. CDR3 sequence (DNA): TGCGCCAGCAGCGGGACTAGGTCCTACGAGCAGTACTTC.

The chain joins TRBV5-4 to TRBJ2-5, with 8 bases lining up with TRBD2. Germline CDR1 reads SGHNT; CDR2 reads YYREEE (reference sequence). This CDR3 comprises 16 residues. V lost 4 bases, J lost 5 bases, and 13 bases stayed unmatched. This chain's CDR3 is CASSMGTTRGGETQYF. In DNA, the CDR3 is TGTGCCAGCAGCATGGGGACCACCCGGGGGGGGGAGACCCAGTACTTC.

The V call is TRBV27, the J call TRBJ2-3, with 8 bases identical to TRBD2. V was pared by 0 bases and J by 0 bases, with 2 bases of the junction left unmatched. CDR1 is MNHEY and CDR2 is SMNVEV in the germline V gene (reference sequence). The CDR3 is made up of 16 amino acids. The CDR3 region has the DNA TGTGCCAGCAGTTTATCCCGGGGGGGAAGCACAGATACGCAGTATTTT. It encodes CASSLSRGGSTDTQYF.

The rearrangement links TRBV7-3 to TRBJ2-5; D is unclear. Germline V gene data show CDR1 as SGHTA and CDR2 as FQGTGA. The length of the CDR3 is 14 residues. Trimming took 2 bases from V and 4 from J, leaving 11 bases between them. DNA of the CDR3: TGTGCCAGCAGCTTACAGGCTTCTGGAGAGACCCAGTACTTC. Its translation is CASSLQASGETQYF.

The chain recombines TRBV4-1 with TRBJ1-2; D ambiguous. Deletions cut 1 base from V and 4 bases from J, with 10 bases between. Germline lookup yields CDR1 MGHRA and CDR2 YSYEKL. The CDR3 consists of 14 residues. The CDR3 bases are TGCGCCAGCAGCCAAGTGGGTTTGGGCTATGGCTACACCTTC. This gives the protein CASSQVGLGYGYTF.

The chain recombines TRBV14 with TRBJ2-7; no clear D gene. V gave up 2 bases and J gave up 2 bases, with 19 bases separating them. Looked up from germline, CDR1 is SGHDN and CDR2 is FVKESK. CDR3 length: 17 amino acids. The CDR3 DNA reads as TGTGCCAGCAGCCAACTCCACTCCGGGCCACAGACCTACGAGCAGTACTTC. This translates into CASSQLHSGPQTYEQYF.

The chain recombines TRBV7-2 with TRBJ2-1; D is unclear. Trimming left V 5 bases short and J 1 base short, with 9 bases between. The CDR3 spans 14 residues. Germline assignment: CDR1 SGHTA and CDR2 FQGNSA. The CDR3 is CASSPSGSYNEQFF. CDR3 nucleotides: TGTGCCAGCAGCCCATCGGGTTCCTACAATGAGCAGTTCTTC.

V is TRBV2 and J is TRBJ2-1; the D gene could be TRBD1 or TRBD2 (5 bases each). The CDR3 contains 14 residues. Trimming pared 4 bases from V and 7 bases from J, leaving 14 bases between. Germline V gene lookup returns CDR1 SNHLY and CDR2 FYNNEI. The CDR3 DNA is TGTGCCAGCAGTGCGACCGGGACGTATAATGAGCAGTTCTTC. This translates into CASSATGTYNEQFF.

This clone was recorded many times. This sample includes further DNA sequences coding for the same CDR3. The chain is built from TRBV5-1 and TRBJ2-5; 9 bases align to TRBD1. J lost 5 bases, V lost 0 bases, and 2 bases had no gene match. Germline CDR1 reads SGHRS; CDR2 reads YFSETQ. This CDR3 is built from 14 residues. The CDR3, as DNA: TGCGCCAGCAGCTTGGCCGACAGGGGGGAGACCCAGTACTTC. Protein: CASSLADRGETQYF.

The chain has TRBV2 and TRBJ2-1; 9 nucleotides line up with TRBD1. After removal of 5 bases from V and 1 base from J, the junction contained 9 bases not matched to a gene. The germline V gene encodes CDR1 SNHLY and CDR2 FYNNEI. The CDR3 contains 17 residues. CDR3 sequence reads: CASSSGTGLGSYNEQFF. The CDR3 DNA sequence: TGTGCCAGCAGTTCCGGGACAGGGTTAGGGTCCTACAATGAGCAGTTCTTC.

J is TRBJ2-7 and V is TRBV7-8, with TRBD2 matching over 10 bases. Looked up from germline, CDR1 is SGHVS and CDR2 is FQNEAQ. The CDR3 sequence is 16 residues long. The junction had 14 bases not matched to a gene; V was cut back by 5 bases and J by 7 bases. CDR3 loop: CASSHVRLAGVGEQYF. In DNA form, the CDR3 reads TGTGCCAGCAGCCACGTTCGGCTAGCGGGAGTCGGGGAGCAGTACTTC.

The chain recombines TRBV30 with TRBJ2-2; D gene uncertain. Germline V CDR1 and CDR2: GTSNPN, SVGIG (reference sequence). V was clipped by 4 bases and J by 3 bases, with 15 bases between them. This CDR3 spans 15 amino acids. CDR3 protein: CAWTQGSSYTGELFF. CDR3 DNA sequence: TGTGCCTGGACCCAAGGGTCCAGCTACACCGGGGAGCTGTTTTTT.

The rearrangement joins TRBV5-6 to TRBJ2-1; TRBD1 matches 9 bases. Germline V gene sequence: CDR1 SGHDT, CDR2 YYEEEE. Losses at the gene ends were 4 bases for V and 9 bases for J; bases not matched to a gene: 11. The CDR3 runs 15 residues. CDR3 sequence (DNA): TGTGCCAGCAGCCCAATGACAGGGGGGGGCACTGAGCAGTTCTTC. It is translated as CASSPMTGGGTEQFF.

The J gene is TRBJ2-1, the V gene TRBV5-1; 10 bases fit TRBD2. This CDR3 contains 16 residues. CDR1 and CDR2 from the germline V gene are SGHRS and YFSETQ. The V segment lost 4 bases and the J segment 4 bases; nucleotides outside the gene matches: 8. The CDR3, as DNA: TGCGCCAGCAGCACCGCTAGCGGGGGCATTTACAATGAGCAGTTCTTC. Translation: CASSTASGGIYNEQFF.

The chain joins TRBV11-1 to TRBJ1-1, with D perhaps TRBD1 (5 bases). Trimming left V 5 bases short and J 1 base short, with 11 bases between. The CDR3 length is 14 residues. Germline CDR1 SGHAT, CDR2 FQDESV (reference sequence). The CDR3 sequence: CASSLRGQNTEAFF. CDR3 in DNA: TGTGCCAGCAGCCTTCGAGGACAGAACACTGAAGCTTTCTTT.

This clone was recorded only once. The CDR3 is CASSAQTSGSYNEQFF. The CDR3 DNA reads as TGTGCCAGCAGCGCCCAGACTAGCGGCTCCTACAATGAGCAGTTCTTC. This rearrangement joins TRBV5-4 to TRBJ2-1; 9 bases are a match to TRBD2. Germline CDR1 is SGHNT and CDR2 is YYREEE (reference sequence). The CDR3 has 16 amino acids. V was clipped by 4 bases and J by 0 bases; unmatched bases: 5.

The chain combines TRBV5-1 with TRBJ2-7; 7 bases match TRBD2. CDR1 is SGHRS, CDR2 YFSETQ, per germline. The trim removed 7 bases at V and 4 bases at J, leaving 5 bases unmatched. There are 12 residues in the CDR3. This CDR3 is CASSGGFYEQYF. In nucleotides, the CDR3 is TGCGCCAGCTCCGGGGGGTTTTACGAGCAGTACTTC.

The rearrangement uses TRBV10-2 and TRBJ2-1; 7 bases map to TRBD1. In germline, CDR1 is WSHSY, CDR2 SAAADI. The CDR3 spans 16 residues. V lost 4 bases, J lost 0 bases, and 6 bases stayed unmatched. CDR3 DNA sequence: TGCGCCAGCAGTGGAACCGGGACAGCCTCCTACAATGAGCAGTTCTTC. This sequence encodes CASSGTGTASYNEQFF.